A single sample gave rise to the 32 T cell receptor beta chains below, sequenced in a study of blood T cells in healthy people across ages. For the second PCR, which ran for about 7 to 11 cycles, a sample-barcoded 5' primer and a J-beta primer mix were used. One entry per CDR3 protein results from TCRdb running MiXCR on the 5' RACE reads. The sample holds 450,000 to 700,000 distinct CDR3 sequences, 27% seen once. Sequencing was performed on blood. These receptors were taken from a woman aged 70-85 years in good health.

The rearrangement joins TRBV6-2 or TRBV6-3 to TRBJ2-1, with D possibly called TRBD1 or TRBD2 (6 bases each). Trimming pared 5 bases from V and 2 bases from J, leaving 10 bases between. This CDR3 is 14 amino acids long. CDR1 is MNHEY and CDR2 is SVGEGT in the germline V gene. CDR3 nucleotide sequence: TGTGCCAGCAGTCGGGGGCTTACCTACAATGAGCAGTTCTTC. Protein product: CASSRGLTYNEQFF.

The rearrangement links TRBV2 to TRBJ2-4; D remains ambiguous. This CDR3 region has 14 residues. V lost 3 bases and J 3 bases, leaving 9 bases between the germline ends. Germline CDR1 and CDR2: SNHLY and FYNNEI. For the CDR3, the DNA is TGTGCCAGCAGTGATGGGATCAGCAAAAACATTCAGTACTTC. This translates into CASSDGISKNIQYF.

This clonotype was found once. The chain combines TRBV6-5 with TRBJ1-2; 7 nucleotides align to TRBD1. Unmatched junction bases numbered 9, after V lost 5 bases and J lost 6 bases. In germline, CDR1 is MNHEY, CDR2 SVGAGI. The CDR3 sequence is 14 residues long. CDR3 amino acids: CASSLLTGFDGYTF. The CDR3 nucleotides are TGTGCCAGCAGTCTTTTGACAGGGTTTGATGGCTACACCTTC.

The J gene is TRBJ1-3, the V gene TRBV3-1; D is unclear. This CDR3 comprises 16 residues. CDR1 and CDR2 (germline): LGHDT, YNNKEL (reference sequence). Trimming pared 2 bases from V and 0 bases from J, leaving 11 bases between. The CDR3 protein is CASSQPWAPSGNTIYF. The CDR3 bases are TGTGCCAGCAGCCAACCCTGGGCTCCCTCTGGAAACACCATATATTTT.

CDR3 residues: CANSTKDKDKYGYTF. The CDR3 DNA follows: TGTGCCAACTCTACCAAGGACAAGGATAAGTATGGCTACACCTTC. The V and J genes are TRBV12-3 or TRBV12-4 and TRBJ1-2, with D perhaps matching TRBD1 (5 bases). The ends were cut back, 10 bases at V and 5 bases at J, with 23 bases in the middle. This CDR3 has 15 amino acids.

The chain joins TRBV14 to TRBJ1-2, with no clear D. The germline gives CDR1 SGHDN, CDR2 FVKESK. CDR3 length: 14 amino acids. The V end was cut by 5 bases, the J end by 8 bases, with 18 bases between. CDR3 sequence: CASSKQDMVRGYTF. Written as DNA, the CDR3 is TGTGCCAGCAGCAAACAAGATATGGTTCGAGGCTACACCTTC.

This clonotype was seen only a few times. The chain recombines TRBV2 with TRBJ2-1; the D is unclear. The better agreement between TRBJ2-7 and the DNA end casts doubt on the J call. Germline loops: CDR1 SNHLY, CDR2 FYNNEI. This CDR3 has 11 amino acids. The CDR3 spells CASSNFREQYF. The CDR3 DNA reads as TGTGCCAGTTCTAACTTTCGGGAGCAGTACTTC.

V and J are TRBV20-1 and TRBJ2-7; TRBD1 aligns across 8 bases. Germline V CDR1 and CDR2: DFQATT, SNEGSKA (reference sequence). CDR3 length equals 16 residues. The V and J ends lost 4 bases and 4 bases, in that order; junction bases with no gene match: 15. The CDR3 protein is CSAIGPQAGGAYEQYF. CDR3 nucleotide sequence: TGCAGTGCTATCGGCCCTCAGGCAGGGGGCGCGTACGAGCAGTACTTC.

This clonotype has more than one count but fewer than ten. The chain uses TRBV2 and TRBJ1-5; D ambiguous. V shed 6 bases and J shed 0 bases, with 3 bases lying between them. The CDR3 runs to 12 residues. Germline V CDR1 and CDR2: SNHLY, FYNNEI. The CDR3 DNA follows: TGTGCCAGCAGATATAGCAATCAGCCCCAGCATTTT. Its translation: CASRYSNQPQHF.

The V and J genes are TRBV7-2 and TRBJ1-1; D is undetermined. Looked up from germline, CDR1 is SGHTA and CDR2 is FQGNSA. V was clipped by 4 bases and J by 6 bases, with 18 bases between them. The CDR3 has 15 amino acids. CDR3 region: CASSSSGGQRAEAFF. As DNA, the CDR3 is TGTGCCAGCAGCTCGAGCGGTGGGCAGAGAGCTGAAGCTTTCTTT. Using reference TRBV7-2 and TRBJ1-1 for the parts outside the CDR3, the full variable domain is GAGVSQSPSNKVTEKGKDVELRCDPISGHTALYWYRQSLGQGLEFLIYFQGNSAPDKSGLPSDRFSAERTGGSVSTLTIQRTQQEDSAVYLCASSSSGGQRAEAFFGQGTRLTVV.

This clonotype was counted only a few times. Germline and junction disagree at one end, which may indicate a read error. This CDR3 is CSASGTGGFF. For the CDR3, the DNA is TGCAGTGCTTCCGGGACAGGGGGTTTCTTC. V and J are TRBV20-1 and TRBJ2-5, with 11 bases identical to TRBD1. The CDR3 extends over 10 amino acids. Germline V gene data show CDR1 as DFQATT and CDR2 as SNEGSKA (reference sequence).

The table lists this clonotype with a few counts. V gene TRBV29-1 combines with J gene TRBJ2-7; 12 nucleotides match TRBD2. The J call may be wrong; the DNA end is better matched by TRBJ2-5. CDR3 length equals 16 residues. Germline-derived CDR1 and CDR2 are SQVTM and ANQGSEA. The CDR3 DNA sequence: TGCAGCGCCGGCCCAACTAGCGGGGGGCCCCAAGAGACCCAGTACTTC. As protein: CSAGPTSGGPQETQYF.

This clonotype was seen many times. The chain joins TRBV5-1 to TRBJ2-5; D is undetermined. The CDR3 covers 14 residues. V was pared by 0 bases and J by 2 bases, with 8 bases between. The germline CDR1 and CDR2 sequences are SGHRS and YFSETQ. CDR3 in amino acids: CASSLVAAQETQYF. The CDR3 nucleotides read TGCGCCAGCAGCTTGGTAGCAGCGCAAGAGACCCAGTACTTC.

The chain recombines TRBV20-1 with TRBJ2-1, with 13 bases aligning to TRBD2. V lost 3 bases to trimming and J lost 0 bases; unmatched junction nucleotides: 14. Germline V gives CDR1 DFQATT, CDR2 SNEGSKA (reference sequence). The CDR3 has 20 amino acids. The DNA for the CDR3 is TGCAGTGCTAGTACACTCGGGACTAGCGGGGACCAAAACTCCTACAATGAGCAGTTCTTC. Protein product: CSASTLGTSGDQNSYNEQFF.

The rearrangement uses TRBV7-2 and TRBJ2-5; D call uncertain. Deletions cut 1 base from V and 5 bases from J, with 11 bases between. The CDR3 contains 14 residues. Germline CDR1 SGHTA, CDR2 FQGNSA. CDR3 DNA: TGTGCCAGCAGCTTAGATCTGGGAAGGGAGACCCAGTACTTC. Amino acid sequence: CASSLDLGRETQYF.

The chain recombines TRBV7-8 with TRBJ2-1; D call uncertain. Germline CDR1 is SGHVS and CDR2 is FQNEAQ. The CDR3 extends over 15 amino acids. V was pared by 2 bases and J by 4 bases, with 12 bases between. The CDR3 is CASSLYAVSYNEQFF. For the CDR3, the DNA is TGTGCCAGCAGCTTATACGCGGTTTCATACAATGAGCAGTTCTTC.

V gene TRBV7-3 combines with J gene TRBJ1-5; D is unresolved. Germline CDR1 and CDR2: SGHTA and FQGTGA. The CDR3 is made up of 13 amino acids. The ends were cut back, 4 bases at V and 6 bases at J, with 10 bases in the middle. The CDR3 DNA reads TGTGCCAGCAGCTCTACCACTGGTCAGCCCCAGCATTTT. Encoded protein: CASSSTTGQPQHF.

Here the CDR3 reads CSARPATDTQYF. In DNA form, the CDR3 reads TGCAGTGCTAGACCCGCAACAGATACGCAGTATTTT. V gene TRBV20-1 combines with J gene TRBJ2-3, with unresolved D. Trimming stripped 2 bases from V and 3 bases from J, with 6 bases between. Germline V CDR1 and CDR2: DFQATT, SNEGSKA (reference sequence). This CDR3 has 12 residues.

The V gene is TRBV12-3 or TRBV12-4, the J gene TRBJ2-4, with 8 bases lining up with TRBD2. V lost 11 bases and J lost 2; bases outside the gene matches: 5. There are 13 residues in the CDR3. Written as DNA, the CDR3 is TGTGCCGCGGGGGGAGAGACCAAAAACATTCAGTACTTC. Its protein product is CAAGGETKNIQYF.

This clonotype was counted only a few times. The chain carries TRBV3-1 and TRBJ1-4; D is undetermined. The CDR3 has 13 amino acids. Germline V lookup: CDR1 LGHDT, CDR2 YNNKEL (reference sequence). The ends were cut back, 2 bases at V and 8 bases at J, with 9 bases in the middle. The CDR3 loop reads CASSQFGEEKLFF. The CDR3, as DNA: TGTGCCAGCAGCCAATTCGGCGAAGAAAAACTGTTTTTT.

This clonotype has more than one count but fewer than ten. The chain couples TRBV20-1 to TRBJ1-4; 7 bases align to TRBD1. The CDR3 loop spans 15 amino acids. CDR1 is DFQATT and CDR2 is SNEGSKA in the germline V gene (reference sequence). With V trimmed by 0 bases and J by 7 bases, 8 bases remained unmatched. Here the CDR3 reads CSARDLRDSPEKLFF. The CDR3 bases are TGCAGTGCTAGAGACCTCCGGGACAGCCCTGAAAAACTGTTTTTT.

This clonotype was detected only a few times. CDR3 sequence: CASSDKEGFGNTEAFF. For the CDR3, the DNA is TGCGCCAGCAGCGATAAAGAAGGGTTCGGTAACACTGAAGCTTTCTTT. V and J are TRBV5-1 and TRBJ1-1; D call uncertain. CDR3 length: 16 amino acids. CDR1 is SGHRS, CDR2 YFSETQ, per germline. Between the trimmed V and J ends, which lost 4 bases and 2 bases, there was a span of 18 bases.

This chain joins TRBV20-1 and TRBJ2-7, with 8 bases matching TRBD1. Germline V gene lookup returns CDR1 DFQATT and CDR2 SNEGSKA (reference sequence). The CDR3 contains 16 residues. V trimming: 2 bases; J trimming: 1 base; junction bases outside the gene matches: 10. The CDR3 DNA sequence: TGCAGTGCTAGAAAAGGACAGGGAACGAGGTCCTACGAGCAGTACTTC. This sequence encodes CSARKGQGTRSYEQYF.

For this clonotype: The junction does not match germline at one end; this may be a read error. J is TRBJ2-7 and V is TRBV15; D gene ambiguous. CDR3 size: 13 residues. CDR1 and CDR2 from the germline V gene are LNHNV and YYDKDF (reference sequence). For the CDR3, the DNA is TGCGCCACCAGCAGAGATCCGGGCCACGAGCAGTACTTC. This translates into CATSRDPGHEQYF.

This chain joins TRBV12-3 or TRBV12-4 and TRBJ1-6; tentatively, D is TRBD1 (5 bases). Between the trimmed V and J ends, which lost 1 base and 8 bases, there was a span of 9 bases. The CDR3 spans 14 residues. The CDR3 DNA sequence: TGTGCCAGCAGTTTAGACAGGCGGCATTCACCCCTCCACTTT. Translation: CASSLDRRHSPLHF.

This clonotype showed up just a few times. The V call is TRBV5-1, the J call TRBJ2-5; D possibly corresponds to TRBD1 (6 bases). Germline assignment: CDR1 SGHRS and CDR2 YFSETQ. The CDR3 spans 15 residues. V was shortened by 0 bases and J by 5 bases, with 14 bases between the two germline ends. CDR3 nucleotides: TGCGCCAGCAGCTTGGCGGACAGAGCTTCGGAGACCCAGTACTTC. Translation gives CASSLADRASETQYF.

Notes on this clonotype: The junction departs from germline at one end; a sequencing error may be responsible. The gene calls are TRBV11-2 and TRBJ1-2; tentatively, D is TRBD1 (6 bases). Germline-derived CDR1 and CDR2 are SGHAT and FQNNGV. This CDR3 is 16 amino acids long. The CDR3 is CASSPLLGDKDYGYTF. In DNA, the CDR3 is TGTGCCAGCAGCCCCCTGTTGGGGGACAAGGACTATGGCTATACCTTC.

The gene calls are TRBV2 and TRBJ2-7, with 7 bases that match TRBD1. Per germline, CDR1 SNHLY and CDR2 FYNNEI. This CDR3 has 14 residues. Germline trimming cut 8 bases from V and 3 bases from J; bases unmatched to any gene: 10. CDR3 sequence reads: CASFLTGAGYEQYF. The CDR3 bases are TGTGCCAGCTTCTTAACAGGGGCGGGCTACGAGCAGTACTTC.

In its sample, this clonotype was seen a few times. The V and J genes are TRBV19 and TRBJ2-2; D is uncertain. V was cut by 2 bases and J by 7 bases, with 14 bases left in between. CDR1 and CDR2 (germline): LNHDA, SQIVND (reference sequence). This CDR3 spans 15 amino acids. CDR3 coding DNA: TGTGCCAGTAGTATAACACCTGGTTGGATCGGGGAGCTGTTTTTT. It encodes CASSITPGWIGELFF.

The chain is built from TRBV7-9 and TRBJ2-5, with 9 bases lining up with TRBD1. The J call is in doubt because the DNA end fits TRBJ2-7 better. Germline V gene sequence: CDR1 SEHNR, CDR2 FQNEAQ (reference sequence). This CDR3 contains 14 residues. The CDR3 DNA sequence: TGTGCCAGCAGCACGACAGGGGGTTGGGACGAGCAGTACTTC. Amino acid sequence: CASSTTGGWDEQYF.

This chain connects TRBV7-6 to TRBJ2-5, with 8 nucleotides matching TRBD2. With the DNA end fitting TRBJ2-7 better, the J assignment may be wrong. Germline V lookup: CDR1 SGHVS, CDR2 FNYEAQ. The CDR3 has 16 amino acids. As DNA, the CDR3 is TGTGCCAGCAGCCCAGCGGGGGCAGCGAGCTCCTACGAGCAGTACTTC. It yields the protein CASSPAGAASSYEQYF.

CDR3 sequence reads: CASSLPLSRVGANVLTF. The CDR3 DNA follows: TGTGCCAGCAGCTTGCCCTTATCGAGGGTTGGGGCCAACGTCCTGACTTTC. The chain carries TRBV7-9 and TRBJ2-6, with D possibly being TRBD2 (5 bases). This CDR3 spans 17 amino acids. Trimming pared 3 bases from V and 3 bases from J, leaving 15 bases between. The germline V gene encodes CDR1 SEHNR and CDR2 FQNEAQ (reference sequence).